Shown below are 20 T cell receptor beta chains from a single sample sequenced in a study of cytomegalovirus exposure and HLA in healthy donors. Primers: 60 Vbeta forward and 13 Jbeta reverse. Profiling relied on immunoSEQ multiplex PCR, and the TCRdb table lists in-frame clones only, not all of them. The repertoire consists of approximately 130,000 clones, with 85% to 90% occurring once and the leading ten covering about 7%. The specimen was PBMCs. The receptors were sampled from a woman aged 25 to 39 in good health and CMV-seropositive.

The V call is TRBV28, the J call TRBJ1-5, with no clear D. The V gene's germline CDR1 is MDHEN and CDR2 SYDVKM. The CDR3 runs 17 residues. The V end was cut by 6 bases, the J end by 0 bases, with 18 bases between. The CDR3 bases are TGTGCCAGCAGCGCGAGTGGGCGGGGATTTAGCAATCAGCCCCAGCATTTT. Translated, it gives CASSASGRGFSNQPQHF.

This rearrangement joins TRBV14 to TRBJ2-7; 9 bases map to TRBD2. The CDR3 consists of 15 residues. With 5 bases clipped from V and 6 bases from J, the junction kept 11 bases outside the gene matches. CDR1 SGHDN and CDR2 FVKESK come from the germline V gene. CDR3 region: CASSGTGLAGSEQYF. For the CDR3, the DNA is TGTGCCAGCAGCGGAACCGGGCTAGCGGGAAGCGAGCAGTACTTC.

Here the CDR3 DNA reads TGTGCCAGCAGTTTAGGGCAGCACACTGAAGCTTTCTTT. This codes for CASSLGQHTEAFF. V gene TRBV28 combines with J gene TRBJ1-1; D not certain. Germline V gives CDR1 MDHEN, CDR2 SYDVKM. The CDR3 is made up of 13 amino acids. The ends were cut back, 2 bases at V and 3 bases at J, with 7 bases in the middle.

V and J are TRBV5-1 and TRBJ2-6; 7 bases are shared with TRBD2. Germline values: CDR1 SGHRS, CDR2 YFSETQ. Unmatched junction bases numbered 5, after V lost 7 bases and J lost 4 bases. This CDR3 has 14 residues. The CDR3 DNA is TGCGCCAGCGGCCGGGGGGAGGGGGCCAACGTCCTGACTTTC. Its translation: CASGRGEGANVLTF.

The genes are TRBV10-3 and TRBJ1-4, with 10 bases that match TRBD1. CDR1 ENHRY and CDR2 SYGVKD come from the germline V gene. This CDR3 has 13 residues. V dropped 11 bases and J dropped 6; count of bases not matched to a gene: 6. Here the CDR3 DNA reads TGTGCCTCTGGGGGGACAGGGGATGAAAAACTGTTTTTT. Its protein product is CASGGTGDEKLFF.

The chain joins TRBV5-6 to TRBJ2-3; D call uncertain. The germline V gene encodes CDR1 SGHDT and CDR2 YYEEEE. This CDR3 is 12 amino acids long. Trimming pared 4 bases from V and 5 bases from J, leaving 8 bases between. CDR3 amino acids: CASSRRVDTQYF. The CDR3 nucleotides are TGTGCCAGCAGCCGACGGGTAGATACGCAGTATTTT.

The chain joins TRBV5-6 to TRBJ2-2; D uncertain. The V and J ends lost 2 bases and 5 bases respectively, with 10 bases between them. Germline V CDR1 and CDR2: SGHDT, YYEEEE. This CDR3 spans 14 amino acids. CDR3 loop: CASSFGVGTGELFF. The CDR3 DNA sequence: TGTGCCAGCAGCTTTGGTGTCGGGACCGGGGAGCTGTTTTTT.

This chain uses TRBV5-1 with TRBJ1-1, with D possibly being TRBD1 (6 bases). This CDR3 comprises 14 residues. CDR1 is SGHRS, CDR2 YFSETQ, per germline. V lost 4 bases and J 1 base, leaving 11 bases between the germline ends. The CDR3, as DNA: TGCGCCAGCAGCGGCGGACAGCAGAACACTGAAGCTTTCTTT. Residues: CASSGGQQNTEAFF.

This clone has only one observation. The chain joins TRBV5-1 to TRBJ2-7, with D possibly being TRBD1 (5 bases). CDR3 length: 12 amino acids. Germline lookup yields CDR1 SGHRS and CDR2 YFSETQ. V was cut by 4 bases and J by 6 bases, with 11 bases left in between. CDR3 coding DNA: TGCGCCAGCAGCCTGGACCAGGGCGAGCAGTACTTC. Its protein is CASSLDQGEQYF.

This clone was seen once. The chain uses TRBV2 and TRBJ1-3; TRBD1 matches at 8 bases. This CDR3 comprises 13 residues. CDR1 SNHLY and CDR2 FYNNEI come from the germline V gene. The ends lost 7 bases at V and 4 bases at J; junction bases unmatched: 3. CDR3 bases: TGTGCCAGCACCAGGGGGCTCGGAAACACCATATATTTT. It specifies CASTRGLGNTIYF.

The chain employs TRBV5-1 and TRBJ1-5; D is possibly TRBD1 (5 bases). V lost 4 bases and J 3 bases, leaving 14 bases between the germline ends. Per germline, CDR1 SGHRS and CDR2 YFSETQ. The length of the CDR3 is 15 residues. The CDR3 spells CASSPGAGNNQPQHF. CDR3 sequence (DNA): TGCGCCAGCAGCCCCGGCGCAGGGAACAATCAGCCCCAGCATTTT.

The V call is TRBV10-1, the J call TRBJ2-2; weak D call: TRBD2 (5 bases). This CDR3 contains 16 residues. In germline, CDR1 is WNHNN, CDR2 SYGVQD (reference sequence). V lost 3 bases, J lost 2 bases, and 13 bases lay in between. CDR3 sequence (DNA): TGCGCCAGCAGTGAAGAGGGCCGATTCAACACCGGGGAGCTGTTTTTT. Its translation: CASSEEGRFNTGELFF.

This rearrangement joins TRBV18 to TRBJ2-3; D call uncertain. CDR1 and CDR2 from the germline V gene are KGHSH and LQKENI. V was trimmed by 3 bases and J by 4 bases, leaving 5 bases between them. The CDR3 is 12 residues long. CDR3 DNA: TGTGCCAGCTCACCGGGCGCAGATACGCAGTATTTT. Translation: CASSPGADTQYF.

This clone was counted a few times. This chain links TRBV5-6 with TRBJ2-7; no clear D gene. CDR1 SGHDT and CDR2 YYEEEE come from the germline V gene. The CDR3 has 15 residues. Trimming shortened V by 0 bases and J by 2 bases, and 12 bases separated the two germline ends. The CDR3 loop reads CASSLEQTRAYEQYF. The CDR3 region has the DNA TGTGCCAGCAGCTTGGAACAGACCCGTGCCTACGAGCAGTACTTC.

This clone was recorded once. V gene TRBV18 combines with J gene TRBJ2-3, with D tentatively TRBD1 (5 bases). The CDR3 length is 13 residues. V was pared by 3 bases and J by 3 bases, with 7 bases between. CDR1 KGHSH and CDR2 LQKENI come from the germline V gene. CDR3 region: CASSPPGTDTQYF. The CDR3 nucleotides are TGTGCCAGCTCACCGCCAGGGACAGATACGCAGTATTTT. The whole variable domain, filled in from reference TRBV18 and TRBJ2-3, reads NAGVMQNPRHLVRRRGQEARLRCSPMKGHSHVYWYRQLPEEGLKFMVYLQKENIIDESGMPKERFSAEFPKEGPSILRIQQVVRGDSAAYFCASSPPGTDTQYFGPGTRLTVL.

The chain employs TRBV29-1 and TRBJ1-1, with a possible D match to TRBD1 (5 bases). V gave up 7 bases and J gave up 4 bases, with 16 bases separating them. The CDR3 contains 13 residues. In germline, CDR1 is SQVTM, CDR2 ANQGSEA. The CDR3 DNA sequence: TGCAGCGCCGCCCCAGATACAGGCACTGAAGCTTTCTTT. It is translated as CSAAPDTGTEAFF.

V is TRBV28 and J is TRBJ1-2, with unresolved D. CDR1 and CDR2 (germline): MDHEN, SYDVKM. Trimming removed 1 base at V and 8 bases at J, with 14 bases between. CDR3 length equals 14 residues. The CDR3 sequence is CASSLYPGIMGYTF. CDR3 in DNA: TGTGCCAGCAGTTTATATCCGGGAATTATGGGCTACACCTTC.

The chain is built from TRBV6-4 and TRBJ2-3; 8 bases line up with TRBD2. CDR1 and CDR2 from the germline V gene are MRHNA and SNTAGT. The V and J ends lost 0 bases and 1 base, in that order; junction bases with no gene match: 0. The CDR3 is 15 amino acids. The CDR3, as DNA: TGTGCCAGCAGTGACTCGCGGGGGGGCACAGATACGCAGTATTTT. Its protein is CASSDSRGGTDTQYF.

This clone was recorded once. This sequence joins TRBV7-9 and TRBJ2-1; 15 positions match TRBD2. The CDR3 contains 16 residues. Germline values: CDR1 SEHNR, CDR2 FQNEAQ (reference sequence). J gave up 4 bases and V 5 bases, and 3 bases lay outside the gene matches. As DNA, the CDR3 is TGTGCCAGCAGCCTGGGACTAGCGGGGGGTTACAATGAGCAGTTCTTC. Translating gives CASSLGLAGGYNEQFF. Filled out from reference TRBV7-9 and TRBJ2-1, the complete variable domain reads DTGVSQNPRHKITKRGQNVTFRCDPISEHNRLYWYRQTLGQGPEFLTYFQNEAQLEKSRLLSDRFSAERPKGSFSTLEIQRTEQGDSAMYLCASSLGLAGGYNEQFFGPGTRLTVL.

V and J are TRBV28 and TRBJ1-1; 8 bases align to TRBD1. CDR3 length equals 16 residues. V trimming: 6 bases; J trimming: 7 bases; junction bases outside the gene matches: 16. Germline lookup yields CDR1 MDHEN and CDR2 SYDVKM. The CDR3 nucleotides are TGTGCCAGCAGGGATTGGGGGGACAGGACCCTGCTTGAAGCTTTCTTT. This sequence encodes CASRDWGDRTLLEAFF. The full variable domain, in which reference TRBV28 and TRBJ1-1 provide the parts outside the CDR3, is DVKVTQSSRYLVKRTGEKVFLECVQDMDHENMFWYRQDPGLGLRLIYFSYDVKMKEKGDIPEGYSVSREKKERFSLILESASTNQTSMYLCASRDWGDRTLLEAFFGQGTRLTVV.